Listed here are 2 T cell receptor beta chains from one sample, sequenced in a study of blood T cell repertoires in COVID-19. The assay was immunoSEQ multiplex PCR, and TCRdb's table has in-frame clones only and misses some. Found here are some 350,000 clones, 88% of them singletons; the top ten hold about 7.3%. The material sequenced was peripheral blood. The receptors here all came from a woman in her seventies with COVID-19, enrolled during active disease.

The J gene is TRBJ1-6, the V gene TRBV12-5; D might be TRBD1 (6 bases). The CDR3 has 13 amino acids. V was clipped by 2 bases and J by 10 bases, with 9 bases between them. Germline lookup yields CDR1 LGHNT and CDR2 FRNRAP. The CDR3: CASGLLQGSPLHF. DNA of the CDR3: TGTGCTAGTGGTTTGCTACAGGGATCACCCCTCCACTTT.

The chain is built from TRBV18 and TRBJ1-6; the D is unclear. Germline CDR1 is KGHSH and CDR2 is LQKENI. V was trimmed by 0 bases and J by 11 bases, leaving 20 bases between them. This CDR3 region has 17 residues. The CDR3 spells CASSPPSYDPGFAPLHF. The DNA for the CDR3 is TGTGCCAGCTCACCACCTTCTTACGACCCGGGGTTTGCACCCCTCCACTTT. The whole variable domain, filled in from reference TRBV18 and TRBJ1-6, reads NAGVMQNPRHLVRRRGQEARLRCSPMKGHSHVYWYRQLPEEGLKFMVYLQKENIIDESGMPKERFSAEFPKEGPSILRIQQVVRGDSAAYFCASSPPSYDPGFAPLHFGNGTRLTVT.